The 22 T cell receptor beta chains below were found in one sample sequenced in a study of blood T cell repertoires in COVID-19 (dated by TCRdb to between 2020 and 2021). Library prep was done by the immunoSEQ multiplex PCR assay. TCRdb's version of the immuneACCESS table is confined to in-frame rearrangements and falls short of the full clone set. An unresolved V gene accounts for under half of the shortfall where checked; the remainder is of unknown origin. The sample includes fewer than 110,000 clones, with more than 75% observed a single time. Roughly 6.2% of the sample comes from the top ten. What was sequenced was peripheral blood. The receptors derive from a human donor in a cohort sampled during active COVID-19.

The chain has TRBV5-5 and TRBJ2-1; 7 bases agree with TRBD2. V lost 4 bases, J lost 6 bases, and 16 bases stayed unmatched. The CDR3 has 17 residues. Germline V gives CDR1 SGHKS, CDR2 YYEKEE (reference sequence). The CDR3 sequence: CASSPPAAGARVNEQFF. CDR3 coding DNA: TGTGCCAGCAGCCCCCCCGCGGCGGGAGCACGGGTCAATGAGCAGTTCTTC.

V is TRBV5-1 and J is TRBJ2-5, with 7 positions matching TRBD1. J lost 1 base, V lost 4 bases, and 4 bases had no gene match. The CDR3 loop spans 14 amino acids. Germline V gene lookup returns CDR1 SGHRS and CDR2 YFSETQ. CDR3 amino acids: CASSEQGFQETQYF. DNA of the CDR3: TGCGCCAGCAGCGAACAGGGGTTCCAAGAGACCCAGTACTTC.

With respect to this clone: A read error may account for a junction end that differs from germline. The chain links TRBV6-6 to TRBJ2-5; unclear D gene. Germline CDR1 reads MNHNY; CDR2 reads SVGAGI (reference sequence). The length of the CDR3 is 14 residues. This chain's CDR3 is CAGSPFRVQETQYF. CDR3 DNA sequence: TGTGCCGGCAGCCCGTTCCGGGTACAAGAGACCCAGTACTTC.

CDR3 protein: CASKSSPSYEQYF. The CDR3 DNA sequence: TGTGCCAGCAAATCTAGCCCCTCCTACGAGCAGTACTTC. This rearrangement joins TRBV28 to TRBJ2-7; D may be TRBD2 (5 bases). The CDR3 length is 13 residues. V lost 7 bases and J 0 bases, leaving 10 bases between the germline ends. From germline, CDR1 is MDHEN and CDR2 SYDVKM.

V is TRBV7-9 and J is TRBJ1-2; 8 nucleotides line up with TRBD1. The junction had 19 bases not matched to a gene; V was cut back by 5 bases and J by 8 bases. The CDR3 is 17 amino acids. Germline CDR1 reads SEHNR; CDR2 reads FQNEAQ (reference sequence). DNA of the CDR3: TGTGCCAGCAGCCCCCCGAGACAGGGGATTTCTGAACAGGGCTACACCTTC. As protein: CASSPPRQGISEQGYTF.

The V and J genes are TRBV10-3 and TRBJ2-1; 9 bases are shared with TRBD1. The V segment lost 10 bases and the J segment 0 bases; nucleotides outside the gene matches: 10. Per germline, CDR1 ENHRY and CDR2 SYGVKD. This CDR3 has 16 amino acids. CDR3 residues: CATRDRDPRSYNEQFF. DNA for the CDR3: TGTGCCACCAGGGACAGGGACCCCCGCTCCTACAATGAGCAGTTCTTC.

This clone appeared once. The V call is TRBV5-5, the J call TRBJ1-4; D ambiguous. The CDR3 totals 15 residues. Germline values: CDR1 SGHKS, CDR2 YYEKEE (reference sequence). V was cut by 0 bases and J by 8 bases, with 14 bases left in between. This CDR3 is CASSLAPGAGEKLFF. The CDR3 bases are TGTGCCAGCAGCTTGGCACCGGGAGCCGGGGAAAAACTGTTTTTT.

This clone showed up just once. CDR3 nucleotide sequence: TGTGCCAGCAGCGGGGGTTCGCCCACCGGGGAGCTGTTTTTT. Its protein product is CASSGGSPTGELFF. This chain joins TRBV2 and TRBJ2-2; a weak D match, TRBD2 (6 bases). The CDR3 totals 14 residues. Trimming removed 6 bases from V and 4 bases from J, with 12 bases in between. CDR1 and CDR2 (germline): SNHLY, FYNNEI.

V gene TRBV30 combines with J gene TRBJ2-1; the D is unclear. The CDR3 consists of 13 residues. Trimming took 1 base from V and 5 from J, leaving 9 bases between them. Germline V lookup: CDR1 GTSNPN, CDR2 SVGIG (reference sequence). CDR3 loop: CAWSAPPDNEQFF. The CDR3 DNA reads as TGTGCCTGGAGTGCGCCACCGGACAATGAGCAGTTCTTC.

The chain carries TRBV2 and TRBJ1-4; D uncertain. Trimming cost V 4 bases and J 11 bases, with 11 bases left between them. The CDR3 is 12 residues long. Germline-derived CDR1 and CDR2 are SNHLY and FYNNEI. CDR3 nucleotide sequence: TGTGCCAGCAGTGCGAGGGTCGGGAAACTGTTTTTT. Translated: CASSARVGKLFF.

The J gene is TRBJ2-1, the V gene TRBV6-6, with 7 bases aligning to TRBD1. The CDR3 loop spans 13 amino acids. Trimming at V came to 9 bases and at J to 7 bases, leaving 9 bases not matched to a gene. The germline gives CDR1 MNHNY, CDR2 SVGAGI (reference sequence). This CDR3 is CASRQGKGNEQFF. The CDR3 DNA reads TGTGCCAGTAGACAGGGCAAGGGTAATGAGCAGTTCTTC.

The CDR3 sequence is CASSVGLATETQYF. The CDR3 region has the DNA TGTGCCAGCAGCGTGGGACTAGCGACCGAGACCCAGTACTTC. This sequence joins TRBV9 and TRBJ2-5; 10 bases are shared with TRBD2. CDR3 length equals 14 residues. Germline CDR1 SGDLS, CDR2 YYNGEE. J gave up 5 bases and V 2 bases, and 3 bases lay outside the gene matches.

CDR3 sequence (DNA): TGTGCCAGCAGCCCACCTCGGAGCTCTGGGGCCAACGTCCTGACTTTC. Translating gives CASSPPRSSGANVLTF. The rearrangement joins TRBV27 to TRBJ2-6; D not certain. Germline lookup yields CDR1 MNHEY and CDR2 SMNVEV (reference sequence). Trimming took off 6 bases at V and 0 bases at J, with 12 bases between the two ends. The CDR3 runs to 16 residues.

The V and J genes are TRBV7-2 and TRBJ2-5, with 7 bases fitting TRBD1. Germline V CDR1 and CDR2: SGHTA, FQGNSA. The CDR3 spans 14 residues. V lost 2 bases to trimming and J lost 4 bases; unmatched junction nucleotides: 4. The CDR3 region is CASSLQSGGETQYF. The CDR3 DNA sequence: TGTGCCAGCAGCTTACAGTCAGGGGGAGAGACCCAGTACTTC.

This clone has only a few counts. The CDR3 DNA reads as TGTGCCAGCAGTGAAAGGCTAGCGGGGAGCTCCTACGAGCAGTACTTC. Protein product: CASSERLAGSSYEQYF. The chain is built from TRBV6-1 and TRBJ2-7; TRBD2 aligns across 9 bases. V trimming: 2 bases; J trimming: 0 bases; junction bases outside the gene matches: 5. There are 16 residues in the CDR3. The germline V gene has CDR1 MNHNS and CDR2 SASEGT.

J is TRBJ2-1 and V is TRBV28; perhaps TRBD1 as D (6 bases). Germline CDR1 reads MDHEN; CDR2 reads SYDVKM. The CDR3 consists of 15 residues. V was clipped by 6 bases and J by 10 bases, with 22 bases between them. CDR3 DNA: TGTGCCAGCAGCCAACATCCGGGACGAGGGGGAGAGCAGTTCTTC. Protein: CASSQHPGRGGEQFF.

The chain employs TRBV28 and TRBJ1-1, with 8 bases lining up with TRBD1. The CDR3 consists of 13 residues. Trimming at V came to 7 bases and at J to 6 bases, leaving 7 bases not matched to a gene. Germline loops: CDR1 MDHEN, CDR2 SYDVKM. The CDR3, as DNA: TGTGCCAGCACTCCAGCAGGGGGCTCTGAAGCTTTCTTT. Translated: CASTPAGGSEAFF. Full variable domain (missing parts from reference TRBV28 and TRBJ1-1): DVKVTQSSRYLVKRTGEKVFLECVQDMDHENMFWYRQDPGLGLRLIYFSYDVKMKEKGDIPEGYSVSREKKERFSLILESASTNQTSMYLCASTPAGGSEAFFGQGTRLTVV.

DNA for the CDR3: TGTGCCAGTAGTCCCCGGGGGCCTGACAGGGGAGGGGAGCAGTACTTC. Protein: CASSPRGPDRGGEQYF. The J gene is TRBJ2-7, the V gene TRBV19, with D possibly TRBD1 on 8 matching bases. CDR3 length: 16 residues. Trimming removed 5 bases from V and 7 bases from J, with 24 bases in between. The germline V gene encodes CDR1 LNHDA and CDR2 SQIVND (reference sequence).

The V and J genes are TRBV27 and TRBJ1-2; no reliable D call. CDR3 length: 13 residues. Germline V CDR1 and CDR2: MNHEY, SMNVEV (reference sequence). Trimming left V 2 bases short and J 4 bases short, with 8 bases between. CDR3 protein: CASSLLGRYGYTF. The CDR3 DNA sequence: TGTGCCAGCAGTTTACTGGGCCGCTATGGCTACACCTTC.

This clone was detected once. The rearrangement joins TRBV28 to TRBJ1-1, with D uncertain. The germline V gene has CDR1 MDHEN and CDR2 SYDVKM. The CDR3 is 14 residues long. V was shortened by 3 bases and J by 0 bases, with 8 bases between the two germline ends. The CDR3 here is CASSLPGLNTEAFF. CDR3 nucleotide sequence: TGTGCCAGCAGTTTGCCAGGTTTGAACACTGAAGCTTTCTTT.

The chain uses TRBV19 and TRBJ2-1, with 9 bases identical to TRBD2. This CDR3 is built from 17 residues. Germline V CDR1 and CDR2: LNHDA, SQIVND (reference sequence). The V gene end was trimmed by 5 bases and the J gene end by 0 bases; junction bases not matched to a gene: 8. The CDR3 sequence: CASSARTSVNSYNEQFF. The CDR3 nucleotides read TGTGCCAGTAGTGCCAGGACTAGCGTAAACTCCTACAATGAGCAGTTCTTC. Full variable domain (rest looked up from reference TRBV19 and TRBJ2-1): DGGITQSPKYLFRKEGQNVTLSCEQNLNHDAMYWYRQDPGQGLRLIYYSQIVNDFQKGDIAEGYSVSREKKESFPLTVTSAQKNPTAFYLCASSARTSVNSYNEQFFGPGTRLTVL.

V gene TRBV13 combines with J gene TRBJ1-2; D is unclear. CDR3 length: 15 residues. V was clipped by 2 bases and J by 5 bases, with 15 bases between them. CDR1 and CDR2 from the germline V gene are PRHDT and FYEKMQ (reference sequence). CDR3 DNA sequence: TGTGCCAGCAGCTTATCTAGCAGAGACCTATATGGCTACACCTTC. Translated: CASSLSSRDLYGYTF.